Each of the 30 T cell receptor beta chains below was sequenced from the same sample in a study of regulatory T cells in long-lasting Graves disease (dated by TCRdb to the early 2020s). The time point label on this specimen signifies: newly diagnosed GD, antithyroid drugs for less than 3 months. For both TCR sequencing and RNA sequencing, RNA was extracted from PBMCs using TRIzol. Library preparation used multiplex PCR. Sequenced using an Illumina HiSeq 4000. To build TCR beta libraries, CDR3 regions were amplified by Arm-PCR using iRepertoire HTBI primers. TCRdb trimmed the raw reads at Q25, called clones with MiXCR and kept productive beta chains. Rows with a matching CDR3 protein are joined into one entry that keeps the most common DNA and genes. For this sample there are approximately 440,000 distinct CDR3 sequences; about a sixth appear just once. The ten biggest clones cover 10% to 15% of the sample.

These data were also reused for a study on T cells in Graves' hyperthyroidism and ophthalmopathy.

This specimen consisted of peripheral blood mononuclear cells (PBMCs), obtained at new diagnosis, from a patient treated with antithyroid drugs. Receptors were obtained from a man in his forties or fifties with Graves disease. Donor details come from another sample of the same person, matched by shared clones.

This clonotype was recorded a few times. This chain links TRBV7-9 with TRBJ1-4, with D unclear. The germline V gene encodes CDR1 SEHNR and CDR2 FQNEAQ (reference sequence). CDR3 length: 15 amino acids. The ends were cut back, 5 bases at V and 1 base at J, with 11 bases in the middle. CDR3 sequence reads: CASSPPGRTNEKLFF. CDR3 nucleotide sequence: TGTGCCAGCAGCCCCCCGGGGAGAACTAATGAAAAACTGTTTTTT.

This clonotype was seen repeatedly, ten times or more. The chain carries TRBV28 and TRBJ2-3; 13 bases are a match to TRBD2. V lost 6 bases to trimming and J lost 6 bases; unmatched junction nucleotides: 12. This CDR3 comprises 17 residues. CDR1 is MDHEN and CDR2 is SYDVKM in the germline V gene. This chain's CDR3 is CASSRPTSGRPRDTQYF. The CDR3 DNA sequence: TGTGCCAGCAGCCGCCCGACTAGCGGGAGGCCTAGGGATACGCAGTATTTT.

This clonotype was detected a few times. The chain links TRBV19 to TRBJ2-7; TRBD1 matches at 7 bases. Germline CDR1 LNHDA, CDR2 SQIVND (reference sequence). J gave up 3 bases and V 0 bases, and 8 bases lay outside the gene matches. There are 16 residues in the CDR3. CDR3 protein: CASSIDSTGWFYEQYF. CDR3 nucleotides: TGTGCCAGTAGTATAGATTCGACAGGGTGGTTCTACGAGCAGTACTTC.

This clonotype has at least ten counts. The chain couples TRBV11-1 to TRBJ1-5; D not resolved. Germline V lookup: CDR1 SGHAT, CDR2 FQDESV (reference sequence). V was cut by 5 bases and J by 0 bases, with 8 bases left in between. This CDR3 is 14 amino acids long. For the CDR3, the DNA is TGTGCCAGCAGCCCGGCCGATAGCAATCAGCCCCAGCATTTT. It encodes CASSPADSNQPQHF.

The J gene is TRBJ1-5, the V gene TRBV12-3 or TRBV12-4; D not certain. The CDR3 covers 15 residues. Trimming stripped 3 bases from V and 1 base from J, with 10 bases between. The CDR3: CASSLRGRSNQPQHF. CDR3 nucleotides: TGTGCCAGCAGTTTGAGAGGACGGAGCAATCAGCCCCAGCATTTT.

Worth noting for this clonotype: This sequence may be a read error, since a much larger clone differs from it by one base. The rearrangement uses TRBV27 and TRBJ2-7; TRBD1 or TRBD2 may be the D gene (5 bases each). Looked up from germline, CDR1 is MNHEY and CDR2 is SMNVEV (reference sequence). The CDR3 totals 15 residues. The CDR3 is CASSLPGRQTAEQCF. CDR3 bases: TGTGCCAGCAGTCTACCGGGACGACAAACGGCCGAGCAGTGCTTC.

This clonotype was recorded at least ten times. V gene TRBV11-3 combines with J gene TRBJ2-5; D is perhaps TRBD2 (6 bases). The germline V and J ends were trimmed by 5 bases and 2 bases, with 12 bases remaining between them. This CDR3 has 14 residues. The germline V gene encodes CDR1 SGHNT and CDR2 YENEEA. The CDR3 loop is CASSANGGQETQYF. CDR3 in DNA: TGTGCCAGCAGCGCCAACGGGGGTCAAGAGACCCAGTACTTC. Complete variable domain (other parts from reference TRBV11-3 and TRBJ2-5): EAGVVQSPRYKIIEKKQPVAFWCNPISGHNTLYWYLQNLGQGPELLIRYENEEAVDDSQLPKDRFSAERLKGVDSTLKIQPAELGDSAVYLCASSANGGQETQYFGPGTRLLVL.

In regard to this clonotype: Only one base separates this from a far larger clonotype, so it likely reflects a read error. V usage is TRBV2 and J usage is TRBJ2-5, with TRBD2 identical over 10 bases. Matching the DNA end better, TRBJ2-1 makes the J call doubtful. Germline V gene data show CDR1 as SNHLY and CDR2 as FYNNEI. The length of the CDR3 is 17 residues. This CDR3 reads CASSEAFGTSVYNKQFF. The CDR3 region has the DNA TGTGCCAGCAGTGAAGCATTTGGGACTAGCGTATACAATAAGCAGTTCTTC.

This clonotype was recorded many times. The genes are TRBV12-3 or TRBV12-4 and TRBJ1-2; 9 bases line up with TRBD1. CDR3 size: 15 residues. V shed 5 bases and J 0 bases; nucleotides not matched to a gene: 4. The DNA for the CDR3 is TGTGCCAGCAGTCCGGACAGGGGATCTAACTATGGCTACACCTTC. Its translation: CASSPDRGSNYGYTF.

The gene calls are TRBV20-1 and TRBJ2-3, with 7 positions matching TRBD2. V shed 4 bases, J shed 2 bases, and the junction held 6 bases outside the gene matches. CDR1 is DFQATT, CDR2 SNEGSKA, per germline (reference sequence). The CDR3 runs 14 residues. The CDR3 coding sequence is TGCAGTGCTACCCCAGCGGGGCACACAGATACGCAGTATTTT. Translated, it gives CSATPAGHTDTQYF.

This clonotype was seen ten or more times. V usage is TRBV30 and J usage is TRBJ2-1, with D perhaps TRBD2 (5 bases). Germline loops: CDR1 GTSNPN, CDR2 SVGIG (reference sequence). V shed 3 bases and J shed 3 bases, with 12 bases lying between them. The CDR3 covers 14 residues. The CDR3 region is CAWRLPGGYNEQFF. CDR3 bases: TGTGCCTGGAGATTACCCGGAGGCTACAATGAGCAGTTCTTC.

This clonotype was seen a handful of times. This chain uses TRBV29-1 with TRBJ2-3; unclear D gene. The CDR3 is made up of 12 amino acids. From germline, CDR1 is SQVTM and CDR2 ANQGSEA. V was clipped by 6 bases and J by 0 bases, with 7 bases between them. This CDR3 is CSVPDSTDTQYF. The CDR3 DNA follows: TGCAGCGTCCCGGACAGCACAGATACGCAGTATTTT.

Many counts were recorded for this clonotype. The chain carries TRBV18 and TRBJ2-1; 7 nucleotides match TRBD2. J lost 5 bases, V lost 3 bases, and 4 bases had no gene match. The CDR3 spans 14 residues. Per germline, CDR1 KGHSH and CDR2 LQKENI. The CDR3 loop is CASSPRTSDNEQFF. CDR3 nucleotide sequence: TGTGCCAGCTCACCTAGGACTAGTGACAATGAGCAGTTCTTC.

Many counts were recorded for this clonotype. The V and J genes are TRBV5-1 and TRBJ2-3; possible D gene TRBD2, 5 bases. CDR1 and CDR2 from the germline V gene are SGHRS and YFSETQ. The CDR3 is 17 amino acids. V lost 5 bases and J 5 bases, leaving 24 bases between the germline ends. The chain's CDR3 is CASRRRSDGLGGDTQYF. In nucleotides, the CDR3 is TGCGCCAGCAGACGACGGTCAGACGGACTGGGTGGAGATACGCAGTATTTT.

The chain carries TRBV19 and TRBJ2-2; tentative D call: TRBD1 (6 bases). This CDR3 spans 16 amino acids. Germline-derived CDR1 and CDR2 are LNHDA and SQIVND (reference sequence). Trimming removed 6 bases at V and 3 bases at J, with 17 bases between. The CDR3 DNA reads TGTGCCAGTAGGAAGAGGACAGCGGTTTACACCGGGGAGCTGTTTTTT. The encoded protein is CASRKRTAVYTGELFF.

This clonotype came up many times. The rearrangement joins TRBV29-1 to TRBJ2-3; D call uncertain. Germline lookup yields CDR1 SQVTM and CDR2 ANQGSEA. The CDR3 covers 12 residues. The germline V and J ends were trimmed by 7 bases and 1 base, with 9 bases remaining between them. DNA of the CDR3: TGCAGCGCCTACCCTGGCACAGATACGCAGTATTTT. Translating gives CSAYPGTDTQYF.

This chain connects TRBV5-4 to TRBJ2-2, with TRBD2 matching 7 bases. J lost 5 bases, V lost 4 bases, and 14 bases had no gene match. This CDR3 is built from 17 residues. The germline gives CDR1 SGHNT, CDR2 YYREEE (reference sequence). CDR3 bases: TGTGCCAGCAGCCCCTTACGTGTATCCGGGGGGACCGGGGAGCTGTTTTTT. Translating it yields CASSPLRVSGGTGELFF.

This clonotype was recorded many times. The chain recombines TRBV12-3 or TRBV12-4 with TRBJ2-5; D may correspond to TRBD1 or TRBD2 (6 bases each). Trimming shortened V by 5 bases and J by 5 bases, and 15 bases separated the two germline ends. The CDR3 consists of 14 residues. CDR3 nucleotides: TGTGCCAGCAGTCTAGGGGGGCTGGCGGAGACCCAGTACTTC. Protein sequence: CASSLGGLAETQYF.

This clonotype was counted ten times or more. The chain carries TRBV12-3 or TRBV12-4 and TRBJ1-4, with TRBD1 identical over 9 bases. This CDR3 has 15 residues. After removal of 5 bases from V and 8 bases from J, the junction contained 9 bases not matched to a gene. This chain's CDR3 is CASSGDRTGVEKLFF. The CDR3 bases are TGTGCCAGCAGTGGCGACCGGACAGGGGTCGAAAAACTGTTTTTT.

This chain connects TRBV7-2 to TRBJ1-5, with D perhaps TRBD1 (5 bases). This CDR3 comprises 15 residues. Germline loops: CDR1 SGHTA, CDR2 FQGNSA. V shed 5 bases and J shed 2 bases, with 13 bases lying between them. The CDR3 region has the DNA TGTGCCAGCAGCCGCGGTCGAGGGGGCAATCAGCCCCAGCATTTT. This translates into CASSRGRGGNQPQHF.

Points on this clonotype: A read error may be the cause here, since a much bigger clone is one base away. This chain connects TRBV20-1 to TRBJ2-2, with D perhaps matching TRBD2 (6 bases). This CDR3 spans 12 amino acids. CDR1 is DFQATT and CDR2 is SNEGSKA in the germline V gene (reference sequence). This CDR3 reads CGVAGQPGELFF. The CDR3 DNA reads TGCGGTGTTGCGGGGCAGCCCGGGGAGCTGTTTTTT.

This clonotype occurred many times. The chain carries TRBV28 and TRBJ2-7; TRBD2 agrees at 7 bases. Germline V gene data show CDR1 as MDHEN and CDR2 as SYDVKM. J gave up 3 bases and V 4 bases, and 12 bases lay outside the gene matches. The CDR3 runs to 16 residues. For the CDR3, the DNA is TGTGCCAGCAGTTCCATTGGGGTAGCGGGTAGCTACGAGCAGTACTTC. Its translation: CASSSIGVAGSYEQYF.

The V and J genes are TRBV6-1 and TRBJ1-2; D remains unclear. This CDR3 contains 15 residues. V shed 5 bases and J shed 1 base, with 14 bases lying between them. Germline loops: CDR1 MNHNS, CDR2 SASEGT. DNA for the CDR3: TGTGCCAGCAGTCTCAGGATTATTATTAACTATGGCTACACCTTC. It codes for CASSLRIIINYGYTF.

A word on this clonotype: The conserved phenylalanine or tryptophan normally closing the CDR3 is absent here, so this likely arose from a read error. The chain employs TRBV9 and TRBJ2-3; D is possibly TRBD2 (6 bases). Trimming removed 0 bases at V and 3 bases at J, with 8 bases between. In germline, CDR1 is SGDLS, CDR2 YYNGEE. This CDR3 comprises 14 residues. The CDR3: CASSVAGSTDTQYV. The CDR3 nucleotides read TGTGCCAGCAGCGTAGCCGGGAGTACAGATACGCAGTATGTT.

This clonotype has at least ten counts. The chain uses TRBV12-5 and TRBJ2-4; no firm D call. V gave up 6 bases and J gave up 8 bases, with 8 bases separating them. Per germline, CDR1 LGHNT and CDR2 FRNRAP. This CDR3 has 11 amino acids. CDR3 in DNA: TGTGCTAGTGGAAACACAGACATTCAGTACTTC. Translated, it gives CASGNTDIQYF.

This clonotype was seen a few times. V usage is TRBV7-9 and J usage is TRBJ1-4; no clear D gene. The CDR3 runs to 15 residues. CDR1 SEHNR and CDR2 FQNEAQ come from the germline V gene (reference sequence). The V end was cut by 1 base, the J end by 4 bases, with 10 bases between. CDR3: CASSLGHSYNEKLFF. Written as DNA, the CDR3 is TGTGCCAGCAGCTTAGGGCATAGTTATAATGAAAAACTGTTTTTT.

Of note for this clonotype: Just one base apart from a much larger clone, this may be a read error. DNA for the CDR3: TGTGCCAGCAGACGATACGGTCAGGATCTTAGCACAGATACGCAGTATTTT. The encoded protein is CASRRYGQDLSTDTQYF. The chain joins TRBV27 to TRBJ2-3; D is unresolved. V lost 6 bases and J lost 0, with 19 bases in between. The CDR3 runs 17 residues. Germline V gene lookup returns CDR1 MNHEY and CDR2 SMNVEV (reference sequence).

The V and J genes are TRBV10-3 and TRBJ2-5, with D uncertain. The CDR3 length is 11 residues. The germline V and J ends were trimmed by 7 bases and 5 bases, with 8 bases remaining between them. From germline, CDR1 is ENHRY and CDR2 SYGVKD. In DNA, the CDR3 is TGTGCCATCAAAATCTCGGAGACCCAGTACTTC. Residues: CAIKISETQYF.

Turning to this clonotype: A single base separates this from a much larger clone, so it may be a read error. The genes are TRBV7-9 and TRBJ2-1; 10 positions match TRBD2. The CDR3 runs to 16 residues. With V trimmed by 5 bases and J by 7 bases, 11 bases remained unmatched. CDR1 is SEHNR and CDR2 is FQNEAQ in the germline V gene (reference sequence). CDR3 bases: TGTGCCAGCAGCCTCCCGGGACTAGCGAGAGAGAATGAGCAGTTCTTC. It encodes CASSLPGLARENEQFF.

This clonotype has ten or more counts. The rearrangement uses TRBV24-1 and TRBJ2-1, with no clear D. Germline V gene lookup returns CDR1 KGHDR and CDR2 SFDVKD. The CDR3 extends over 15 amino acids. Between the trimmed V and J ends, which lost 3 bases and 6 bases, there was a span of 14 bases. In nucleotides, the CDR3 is TGTGCCACCAGTGATCCTGGGCAGACCTTCAATGAGCAGTTCTTC. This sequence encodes CATSDPGQTFNEQFF.